The clone carrying this TCR beta chain was seen a handful of times. The data are from a study of CD8+CD57+ T cells in acquired aplastic anemia. At the level of the study: The average for DNA from sorted CD4+ and CD8+ cells was 3.2 ug.

It was genomic DNA that served as the template for profiling TCR beta VDJ and CDR3. TCRdb called the reads again in MiXCR, with one record for every CDR3 protein. The sample yields 150,000 to 200,000 distinct CDR3 sequences, about 47% seen once. With 6 bases removed from V and 5 bases from J, the gap between germline ends came to 14 bases. This CDR3 is built from 13 residues. Germline V gene lookup returns CDR1 ENHRY and CDR2 SYGVKD. V and J are TRBV10-3 and TRBJ2-7; TRBD2 is a possible D gene (5 bases). The source material was sorted CD4+, CD8+, or CD8+CD57+ T cells (not recorded which) from PBMCs. The receptor's source is a human donor in good health. The CDR3 bases are TGTGCCATCAGGACCTTCGGCGGGCACGAGCAGTACTTC. The encoded protein is CAIRTFGGHEQYF.